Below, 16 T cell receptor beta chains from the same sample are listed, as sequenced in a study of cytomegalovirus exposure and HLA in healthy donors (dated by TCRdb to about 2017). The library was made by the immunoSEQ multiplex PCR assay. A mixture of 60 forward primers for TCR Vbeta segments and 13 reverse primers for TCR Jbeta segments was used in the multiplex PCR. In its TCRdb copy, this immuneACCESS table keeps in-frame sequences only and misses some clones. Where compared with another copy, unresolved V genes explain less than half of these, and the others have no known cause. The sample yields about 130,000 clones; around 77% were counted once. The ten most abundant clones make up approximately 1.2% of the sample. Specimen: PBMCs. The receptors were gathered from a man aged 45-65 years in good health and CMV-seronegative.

CDR3 sequence reads: CSGGQGYEQYF. For the CDR3, the DNA is TGCAGCGGTGGACAGGGCTACGAGCAGTACTTC. This chain links TRBV29-1 with TRBJ2-7, with 8 nucleotides matching TRBD1. The CDR3 has 11 amino acids. The V and J ends lost 7 bases and 3 bases, in that order; junction bases with no gene match: 2. CDR1 SQVTM and CDR2 ANQGSEA come from the germline V gene.

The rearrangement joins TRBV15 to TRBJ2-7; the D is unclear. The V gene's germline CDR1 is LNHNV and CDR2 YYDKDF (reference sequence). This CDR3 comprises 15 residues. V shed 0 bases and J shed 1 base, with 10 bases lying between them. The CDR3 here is CATSRERVGSYEQYF. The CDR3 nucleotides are TGTGCCACCAGCAGAGAACGGGTAGGTTCCTACGAGCAGTACTTC.

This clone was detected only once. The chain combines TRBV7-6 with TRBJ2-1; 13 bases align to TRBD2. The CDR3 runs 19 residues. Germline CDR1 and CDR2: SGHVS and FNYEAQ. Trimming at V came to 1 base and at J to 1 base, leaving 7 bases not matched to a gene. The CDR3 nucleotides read TGTGCCAGCAGCTTAGGTGGGACTAGCGGGACTCGGTCCTACAATGAGCAGTTCTTC. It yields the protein CASSLGGTSGTRSYNEQFF.

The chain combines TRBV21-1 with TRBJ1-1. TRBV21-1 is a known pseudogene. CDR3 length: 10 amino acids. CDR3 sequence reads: CASSIIEAFF. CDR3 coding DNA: TGTGCCAGCAGCATAATTGAAGCTTTCTTT.

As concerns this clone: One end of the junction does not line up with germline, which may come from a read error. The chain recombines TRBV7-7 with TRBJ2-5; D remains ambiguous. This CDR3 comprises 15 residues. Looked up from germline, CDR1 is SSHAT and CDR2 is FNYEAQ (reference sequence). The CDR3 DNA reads TGTGCTAGCAGCTTAGGGCCTCTAGGAAGGGAGACCCAGTACTTC. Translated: CASSLGPLGRETQYF.

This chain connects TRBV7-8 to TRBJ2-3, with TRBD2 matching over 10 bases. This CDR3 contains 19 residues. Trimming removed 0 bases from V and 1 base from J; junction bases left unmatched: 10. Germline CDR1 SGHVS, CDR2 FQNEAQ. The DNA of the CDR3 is TGTGCCAGCAGCTTAGCCGGGGGTAGCGGGAGGCCTCGCACAGATACGCAGTATTTT. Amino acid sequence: CASSLAGGSGRPRTDTQYF.

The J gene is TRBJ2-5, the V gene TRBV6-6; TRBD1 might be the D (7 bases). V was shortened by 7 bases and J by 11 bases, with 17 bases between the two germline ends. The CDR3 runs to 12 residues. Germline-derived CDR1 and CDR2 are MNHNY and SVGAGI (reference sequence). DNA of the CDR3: TGTGCCAGCAAAGGAGGGGGCACTGAGCAGTACTTC. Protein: CASKGGGTEQYF.

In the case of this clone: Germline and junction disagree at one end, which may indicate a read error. As DNA, the CDR3 is TGTGCTAGCAGCCCAGGGCCCTACAATGAGCAGTTCTTC. Encoded protein: CASSPGPYNEQFF. The V and J genes are TRBV7-7 and TRBJ2-1; possibly TRBD1 for D (5 bases). The CDR3 has 13 amino acids. In germline, CDR1 is SSHAT, CDR2 FNYEAQ (reference sequence).

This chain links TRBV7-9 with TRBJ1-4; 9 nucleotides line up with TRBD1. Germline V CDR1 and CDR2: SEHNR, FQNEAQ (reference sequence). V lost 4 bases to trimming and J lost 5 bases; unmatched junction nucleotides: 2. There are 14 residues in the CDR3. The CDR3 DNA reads TGTGCCAGCAGCTCCGGGACAGGGAATGAAAAACTGTTTTTT. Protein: CASSSGTGNEKLFF.

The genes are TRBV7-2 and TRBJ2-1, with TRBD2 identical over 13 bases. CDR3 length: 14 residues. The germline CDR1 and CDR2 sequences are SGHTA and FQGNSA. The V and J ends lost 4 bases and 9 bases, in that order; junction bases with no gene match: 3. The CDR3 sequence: CASSSGTSGTEQFF. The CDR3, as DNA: TGTGCCAGCAGCTCGGGGACTAGCGGGACTGAGCAGTTCTTC.

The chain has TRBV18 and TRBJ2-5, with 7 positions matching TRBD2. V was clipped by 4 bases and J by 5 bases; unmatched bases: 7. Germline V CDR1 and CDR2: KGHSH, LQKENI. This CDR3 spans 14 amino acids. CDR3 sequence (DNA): TGTGCCAGCTCACTCGGGACTACGATGGAGACCCAGTACTTC. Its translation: CASSLGTTMETQYF.

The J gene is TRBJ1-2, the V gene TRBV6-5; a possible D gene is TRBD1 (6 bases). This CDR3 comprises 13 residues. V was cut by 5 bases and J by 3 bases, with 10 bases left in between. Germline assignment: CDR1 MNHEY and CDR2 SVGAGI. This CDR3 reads CASSLRGHYGYTF. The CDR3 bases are TGTGCCAGCAGTCTCAGGGGCCACTATGGCTACACCTTC.

The CDR3 spells CASSLFVSTGEASGANVLTF. CDR3 bases: TGTGCCAGCAGTTTATTCGTTTCGACAGGGGAAGCCTCTGGGGCCAACGTCCTGACTTTC. The chain combines TRBV27 with TRBJ2-6; 8 bases line up with TRBD1. The trim removed 1 base at V and 0 bases at J, leaving 11 bases unmatched. The CDR3 extends over 20 amino acids. The V gene's germline CDR1 is MNHEY and CDR2 SMNVEV (reference sequence). The full variable domain, in which reference TRBV27 and TRBJ2-6 provide the parts outside the CDR3, is EAQVTQNPRYLITVTGKKLTVTCSQNMNHEYMSWYRQDPGLGLRQIYYSMNVEVTDKGDVPEGYKVSRKEKRNFPLILESPSPNQTSLYFCASSLFVSTGEASGANVLTFGAGSRLTVL.

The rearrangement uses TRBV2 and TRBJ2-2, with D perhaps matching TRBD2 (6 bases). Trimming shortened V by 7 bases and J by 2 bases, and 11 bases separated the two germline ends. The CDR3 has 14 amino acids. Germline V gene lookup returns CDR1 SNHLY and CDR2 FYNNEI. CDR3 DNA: TGTGCCAGCAAGGAGGGGTCTAACACCGGGGAGCTGTTTTTT. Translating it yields CASKEGSNTGELFF.

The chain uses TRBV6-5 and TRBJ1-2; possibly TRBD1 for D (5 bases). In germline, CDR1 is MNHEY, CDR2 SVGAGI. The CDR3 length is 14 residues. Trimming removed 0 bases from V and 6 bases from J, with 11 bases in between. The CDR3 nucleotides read TGTGCCAGCAGTTACTCGACGGGAGGGGATGGCTACACCTTC. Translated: CASSYSTGGDGYTF.

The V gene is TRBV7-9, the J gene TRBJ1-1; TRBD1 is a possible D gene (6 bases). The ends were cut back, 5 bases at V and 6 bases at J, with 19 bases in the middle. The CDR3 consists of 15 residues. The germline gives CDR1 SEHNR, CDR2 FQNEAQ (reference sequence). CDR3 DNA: TGTGCCAGCAGCCCATCCGGGACAACGAGGGCTGAAGCTTTCTTT. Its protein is CASSPSGTTRAEAFF.